This T cell receptor (beta chain) was identified during a study of shared clonotypes between healthy human individuals. Germline CDR1 SQVTM, CDR2 ANQGSEA. This CDR3 has 13 amino acids. Trimming pared 3 bases from V and 2 bases from J, leaving 10 bases between. Data came from immunoSEQ multiplex PCR; TCRdb stores just in-frame clones and leaves some out. The table shows about 600,000 clones, with about 97% occurring only once. This sequence originates from a woman aged 25 to 39 in good health. The chain has TRBV29-1 and TRBJ1-1; no clear D. The sample was naive CD4+ T cells sorted from blood. Subset in this sample: CD45RA+ positively selected. The CDR3 DNA reads TGCAGCGTTGACGGGCCGTACAACACTGAAGCTTTCTTT. This encodes CSVDGPYNTEAFF.